These 3 T cell receptor beta chains were sequenced from one sample in a study of monozygotic twins with inflammatory bowel disease. TCRdb reprocessed the 5' RACE reads; each CDR3 protein has one entry and no DNA is given. The listing records about 380,000 distinct CDR3 sequences. Sequenced: blood. These receptors all stem from a human donor with ulcerative colitis or Crohn's disease, or a healthy co-twin of an affected twin (not recorded which).

The chain carries TRBV11-1 and TRBJ2-3; TCRdb lists TRBD1, though no DNA is available to test this call. The V gene's germline CDR1 is SGHAT and CDR2 FQDESV (reference sequence). The length of the CDR3 is 14 residues. The CDR3 protein is CASSAGTVVDTQYF.

This chain joins TRBV20-1 and TRBJ2-1; TCRdb lists TRBD2, though no DNA is available to test this call. CDR3 length: 14 residues. Germline V gene lookup returns CDR1 DFQATT and CDR2 SNEGSKA (reference sequence). The CDR3 loop reads CSARSYSARNEQFF.

The chain joins TRBV7-2 to TRBJ1-1. This CDR3 has 15 amino acids. Germline lookup yields CDR1 SGHTA and CDR2 FQGNSA. The CDR3 is CASSLVVGSVTEAFF.